Listed here is a single TCR beta chain. Antigen specificity is unknown. This specimen comes from a study of blood T cells in healthy people across ages. Study details: Roughly one uniquely barcoded beta molecule per two T cells was captured.

V dropped 1 base and J dropped 5 bases, with 13 bases sitting between them. The germline gives CDR1 SGHRS, CDR2 YFSETQ. The CDR3 is 14 amino acids. With a J-beta primer mix and a sample-barcoded 5' primer, a second PCR ran about 7 to 11 cycles. Each of the cDNA molecules was tagged by a template-switch adaptor with 12 random nucleotides. TCRdb reprocessed the 5' RACE reads with MiXCR, giving one entry per CDR3 protein. The data contain roughly 1,300,000 distinct CDR3 sequences, around 59% of them singletons. Drawing of peripheral blood yielded roughly 9.3 milliliters from each donor. Whole-study results and caveats: A greater number of naive CD4+ cells and higher diversity distinguished long-lived donors from aged donors.

The receptor's source is a man younger than 30 in good health. Sequencing was performed on blood. This chain connects TRBV5-1 to TRBJ2-7; D may be TRBD1 (6 bases). CDR3 nucleotide sequence: TGCGCCAGCAGCTTGAAGGGGGAATTCCACGAGCAGTACTTC. The encoded protein is CASSLKGEFHEQYF.